One sample yielded the 10 T cell receptor beta chains listed below, sequenced in a study of T cells after posttransplantation cyclophosphamide. A marrow graft followed busulfan-fludarabine conditioning, with cyclophosphamide on days +3 and +4. The repertoire was sequenced with immunoSEQ multiplex PCR; TCRdb's copy has only in-frame clones and lacks some. The data contain about 3,300 clones, around 75% of them singletons. The sequences come from PBMCs, collected less than 200 days after allogeneic stem cell transplant with posttransplant cyclophosphamide. The receptor source for this set is a male patient between 55 and 70 years old who received an allogeneic stem cell transplant from a related donor and was CMV-positive. T cells may partly derive from the graft donor.

The chain uses TRBV27 and TRBJ2-3; D perhaps matches TRBD1 (8 bases). Germline CDR1 and CDR2: MNHEY and SMNVEV (reference sequence). The CDR3 is 15 amino acids. V gave up 5 bases and J gave up 5 bases, with 17 bases separating them. CDR3 residues: CASSIRTGRGDTQYF. As DNA, the CDR3 is TGTGCCAGCAGTATACGGACAGGGAGGGGAGATACGCAGTATTTT.

V and J are TRBV6-1 and TRBJ1-6, with D possibly being TRBD1 (6 bases). The CDR3 has 16 residues. Germline values: CDR1 MNHNS, CDR2 SASEGT. V was pared by 2 bases and J by 9 bases, with 17 bases between. CDR3 region: CASSEFRTVGTSPLHF. DNA of the CDR3: TGTGCCAGCAGTGAATTCCGGACAGTCGGAACTTCACCCCTCCACTTT.

The rearrangement joins TRBV4-3 to TRBJ1-4; TRBD1 is a possible D gene (6 bases). The CDR3 sequence is 14 residues long. Germline CDR1 and CDR2: LGHNA and YSLEER. The V gene lost 0 bases and the J gene lost 8 bases, with 10 bases spanning the gap. As DNA, the CDR3 is TGCGCCAGCAGCCAAGACACAGGGTACGAAAAACTGTTTTTT. Translating gives CASSQDTGYEKLFF.

CDR3 sequence reads: CASSRSGPTDTQYF. Written as DNA, the CDR3 is TGTGCCAGCAGCCGGAGCGGACCCACAGATACGCAGTATTTT. This rearrangement joins TRBV5-5 to TRBJ2-3, with D possibly TRBD2 on 5 matching bases. Germline CDR1 SGHKS, CDR2 YYEKEE (reference sequence). CDR3 size: 14 residues. Trimming stripped 4 bases from V and 2 bases from J, with 11 bases between.

The rearrangement links TRBV7-3 to TRBJ2-7; maybe TRBD2 (5 bases). This CDR3 is 13 amino acids long. The germline V gene has CDR1 SGHTA and CDR2 FQGTGA. V was pared by 2 bases and J by 6 bases, with 11 bases between. In nucleotides, the CDR3 is TGTGCCAGCAGCTTACGGACGGCGGGCGAGCAGTACGTC. This sequence encodes CASSLRTAGEQYV.

This clone was seen a handful of times. The gene calls are TRBV5-6 and TRBJ1-3, with D tentatively TRBD1 (5 bases). Germline CDR1 and CDR2: SGHDT and YYEEEE. The V end was cut by 4 bases, the J end by 0 bases, with 8 bases between. The CDR3 spans 14 residues. CDR3: CASSGHFSGNTIYF. CDR3 coding DNA: TGTGCCAGCAGCGGACACTTCTCTGGAAACACCATATATTTT.

The chain employs TRBV4-1 and TRBJ2-5, with D perhaps TRBD1 (6 bases). There are 16 residues in the CDR3. Germline CDR1 MGHRA, CDR2 YSYEKL. The V gene lost 0 bases and the J gene lost 5 bases, with 16 bases spanning the gap. The CDR3 sequence is CASSQDGGAGAETQYF. Here the CDR3 DNA reads TGCGCCAGCAGCCAAGATGGGGGCGCTGGGGCTGAGACCCAGTACTTC.

V and J are TRBV6-5 and TRBJ2-1; D perhaps matches TRBD2 (6 bases). The length of the CDR3 is 13 residues. The germline gives CDR1 MNHEY, CDR2 SVGAGI. V lost 8 bases and J 8 bases, leaving 16 bases between the germline ends. The CDR3 coding sequence is TGTGCCAGCCTCGGGGGTCTAGGGTATGAGCAGTTCTTC. The encoded protein is CASLGGLGYEQFF.

This clone is labeled large. The chain employs TRBV5-4 and TRBJ2-2; 8 positions agree with TRBD2. V trimming: 0 bases; J trimming: 4 bases; junction bases outside the gene matches: 5. CDR1 is SGHNT and CDR2 is YYREEE in the germline V gene (reference sequence). The CDR3 has 16 residues. The CDR3 reads CASSLAAGAFTGELFF. CDR3 DNA: TGTGCCAGCAGCTTGGCAGCGGGAGCCTTCACCGGGGAGCTGTTTTTT.

This CDR3 is CASSSGTGNQPQHF. The CDR3 DNA sequence: TGTGCCAGCAGCTCTGGGACAGGGAATCAGCCCCAGCATTTT. The V and J genes are TRBV7-8 and TRBJ1-5; the match to TRBD1 covers 9 bases. This CDR3 region has 14 residues. Germline trimming cut 4 bases from V and 4 bases from J; bases unmatched to any gene: 2. Germline V gives CDR1 SGHVS, CDR2 FQNEAQ.